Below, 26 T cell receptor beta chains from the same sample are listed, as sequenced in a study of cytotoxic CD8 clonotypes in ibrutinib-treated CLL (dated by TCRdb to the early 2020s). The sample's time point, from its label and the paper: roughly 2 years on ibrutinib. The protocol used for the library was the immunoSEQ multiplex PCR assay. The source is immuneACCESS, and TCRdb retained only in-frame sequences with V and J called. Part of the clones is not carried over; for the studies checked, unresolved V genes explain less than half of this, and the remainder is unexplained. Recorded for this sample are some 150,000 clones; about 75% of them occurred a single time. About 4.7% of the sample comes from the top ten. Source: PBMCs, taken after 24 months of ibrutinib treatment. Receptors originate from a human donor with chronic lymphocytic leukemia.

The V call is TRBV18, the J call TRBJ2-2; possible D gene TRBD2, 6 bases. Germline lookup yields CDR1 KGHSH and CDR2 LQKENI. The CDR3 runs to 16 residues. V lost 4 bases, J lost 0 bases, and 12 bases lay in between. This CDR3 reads CASSRLDYSNTGELFF. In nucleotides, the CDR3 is TGTGCCAGCTCACGACTGGACTATTCGAACACCGGGGAGCTGTTTTTT. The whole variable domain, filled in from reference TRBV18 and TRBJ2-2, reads NAGVMQNPRHLVRRRGQEARLRCSPMKGHSHVYWYRQLPEEGLKFMVYLQKENIIDESGMPKERFSAEFPKEGPSILRIQQVVRGDSAAYFCASSRLDYSNTGELFFGEGSRLTVL.

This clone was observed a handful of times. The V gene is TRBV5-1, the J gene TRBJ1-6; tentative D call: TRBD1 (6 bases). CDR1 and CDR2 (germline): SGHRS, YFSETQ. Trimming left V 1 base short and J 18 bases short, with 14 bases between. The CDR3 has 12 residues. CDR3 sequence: CASSLLGAPAHF. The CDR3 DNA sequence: TGCGCCAGCAGCTTGTTGGGGGCACCGGCCCACTTT.

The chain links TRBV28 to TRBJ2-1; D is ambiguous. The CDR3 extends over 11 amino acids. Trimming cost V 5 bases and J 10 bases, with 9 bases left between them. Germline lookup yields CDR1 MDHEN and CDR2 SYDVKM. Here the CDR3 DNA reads TGTGCCAGCAGTCGGAGTAGGGAGCAGTTCTTC. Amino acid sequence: CASSRSREQFF.

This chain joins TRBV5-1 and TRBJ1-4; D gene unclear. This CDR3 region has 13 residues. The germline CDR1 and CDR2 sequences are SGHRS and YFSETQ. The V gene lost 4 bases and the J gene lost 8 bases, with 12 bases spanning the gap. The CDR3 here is CASSRDDWEKLFF. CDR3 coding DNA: TGCGCCAGCAGCCGCGATGATTGGGAAAAACTGTTTTTT.

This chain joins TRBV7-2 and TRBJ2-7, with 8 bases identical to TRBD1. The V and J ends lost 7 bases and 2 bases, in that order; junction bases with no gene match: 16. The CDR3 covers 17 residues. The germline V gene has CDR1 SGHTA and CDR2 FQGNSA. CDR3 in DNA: TGTGCCAGCAAACAGGGACAGGCCAACCAAGGGGCCTACGAGCAGTACTTC. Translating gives CASKQGQANQGAYEQYF.

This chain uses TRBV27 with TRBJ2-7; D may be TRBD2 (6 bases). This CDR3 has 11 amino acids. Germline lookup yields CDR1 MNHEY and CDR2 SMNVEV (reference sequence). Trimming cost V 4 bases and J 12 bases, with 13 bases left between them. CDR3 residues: CASSYRDSLYF. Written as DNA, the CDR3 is TGTGCCAGCAGTTACCGGGACTCCCTGTACTTC.

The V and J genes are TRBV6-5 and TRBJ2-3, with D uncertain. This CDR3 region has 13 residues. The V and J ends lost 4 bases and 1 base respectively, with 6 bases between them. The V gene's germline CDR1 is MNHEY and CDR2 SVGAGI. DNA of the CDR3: TGTGCCAGCAGTTGGAAACGCACAGATACGCAGTATTTT. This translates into CASSWKRTDTQYF.

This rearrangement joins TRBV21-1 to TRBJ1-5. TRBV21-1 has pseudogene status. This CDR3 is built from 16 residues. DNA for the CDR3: TGTGCCAGCAGCAAACATCCGGTTCGGCGCAATCAGCCCCAGCATTTT. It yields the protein CASSKHPVRRNQPQHF.

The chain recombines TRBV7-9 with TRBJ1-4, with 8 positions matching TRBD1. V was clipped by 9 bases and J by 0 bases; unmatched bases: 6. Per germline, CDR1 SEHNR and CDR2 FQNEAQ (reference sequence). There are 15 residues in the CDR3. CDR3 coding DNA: TGTGCCAGTCAGAGACAGGGGTCAACTAATGAAAAACTGTTTTTT. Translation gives CASQRQGSTNEKLFF. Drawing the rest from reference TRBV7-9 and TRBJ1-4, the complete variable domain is DTGVSQNPRHKITKRGQNVTFRCDPISEHNRLYWYRQTLGQGPEFLTYFQNEAQLEKSRLLSDRFSAERPKGSFSTLEIQRTEQGDSAMYLCASQRQGSTNEKLFFGSGTQLSVL.

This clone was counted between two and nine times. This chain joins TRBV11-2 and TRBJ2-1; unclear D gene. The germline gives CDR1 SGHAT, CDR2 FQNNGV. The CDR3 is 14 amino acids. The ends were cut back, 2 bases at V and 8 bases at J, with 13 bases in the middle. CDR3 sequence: CASSLSSILDEQFF. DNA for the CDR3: TGTGCCAGCAGCTTAAGTAGCATCCTTGATGAGCAGTTCTTC.

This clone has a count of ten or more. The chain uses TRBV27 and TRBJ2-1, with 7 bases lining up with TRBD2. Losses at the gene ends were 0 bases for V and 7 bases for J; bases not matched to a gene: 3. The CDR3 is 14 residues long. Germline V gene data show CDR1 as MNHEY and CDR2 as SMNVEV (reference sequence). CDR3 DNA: TGTGCCAGCAGTTTATCGTACGGGGGGAATGAGCAGTTCTTC. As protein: CASSLSYGGNEQFF.

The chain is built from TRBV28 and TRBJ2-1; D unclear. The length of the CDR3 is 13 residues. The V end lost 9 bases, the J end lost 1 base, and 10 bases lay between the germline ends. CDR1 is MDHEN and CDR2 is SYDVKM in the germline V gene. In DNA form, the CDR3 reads TGTGCCAGTGGGTCGGTATCCTACAATGAGCAGTTCTTC. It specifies CASGSVSYNEQFF.

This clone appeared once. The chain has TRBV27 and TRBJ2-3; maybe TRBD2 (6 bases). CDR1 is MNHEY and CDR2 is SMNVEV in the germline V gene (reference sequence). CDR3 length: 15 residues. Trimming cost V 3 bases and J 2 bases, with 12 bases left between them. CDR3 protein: CASSFASEDTDTQYF. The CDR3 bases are TGTGCCAGCAGTTTCGCTAGCGAGGACACAGATACGCAGTATTTT.

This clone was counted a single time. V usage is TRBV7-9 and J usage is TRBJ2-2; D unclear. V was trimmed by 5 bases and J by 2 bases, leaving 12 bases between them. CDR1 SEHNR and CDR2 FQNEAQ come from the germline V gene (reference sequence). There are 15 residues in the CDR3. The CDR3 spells CASSNRRRNTGELFF. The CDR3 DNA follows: TGTGCCAGCAGCAACAGACGGAGAAACACCGGGGAGCTGTTTTTT.

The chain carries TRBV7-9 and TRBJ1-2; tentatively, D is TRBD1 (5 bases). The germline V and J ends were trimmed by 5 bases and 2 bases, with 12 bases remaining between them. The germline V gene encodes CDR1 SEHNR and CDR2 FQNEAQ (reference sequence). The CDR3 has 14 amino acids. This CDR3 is CASSLDSFNYGYTF. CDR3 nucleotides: TGTGCCAGCAGCCTCGACAGCTTCAACTATGGCTACACCTTC.

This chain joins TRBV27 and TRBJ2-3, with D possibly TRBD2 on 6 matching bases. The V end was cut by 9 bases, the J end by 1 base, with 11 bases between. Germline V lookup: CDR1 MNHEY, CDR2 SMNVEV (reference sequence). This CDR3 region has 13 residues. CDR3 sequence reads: CASAGRGTDTQYF. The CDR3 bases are TGTGCCAGTGCGGGGCGGGGCACAGATACGCAGTATTTT.

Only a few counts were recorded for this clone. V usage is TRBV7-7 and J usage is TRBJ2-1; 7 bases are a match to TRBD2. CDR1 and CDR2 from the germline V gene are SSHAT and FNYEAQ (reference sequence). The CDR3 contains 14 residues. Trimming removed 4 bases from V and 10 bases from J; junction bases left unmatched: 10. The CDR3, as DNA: TGTGCCAGCAGCTCCCAAGCGGGACCCTCGGAGCAGTTCTTC. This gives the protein CASSSQAGPSEQFF.

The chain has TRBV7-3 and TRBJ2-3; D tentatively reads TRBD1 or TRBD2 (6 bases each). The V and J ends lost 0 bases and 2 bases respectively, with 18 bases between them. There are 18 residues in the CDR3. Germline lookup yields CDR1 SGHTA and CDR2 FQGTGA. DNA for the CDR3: TGTGCCAGCAGCTTAACCTCTCCCACGGGGGCCATCACAGATACGCAGTATTTT. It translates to CASSLTSPTGAITDTQYF.

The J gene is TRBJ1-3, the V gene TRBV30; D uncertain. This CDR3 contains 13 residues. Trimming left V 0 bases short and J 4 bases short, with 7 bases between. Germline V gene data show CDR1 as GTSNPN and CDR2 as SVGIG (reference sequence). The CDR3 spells CAWSVLRGNTIYF. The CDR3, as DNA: TGTGCCTGGAGTGTACTGCGAGGAAACACCATATATTTT.

Written as DNA, the CDR3 is TGTGCCAGCAGCTTTCTATCGGGGGCAACAGATACGCAGTATTTT. Protein product: CASSFLSGATDTQYF. This chain joins TRBV7-9 and TRBJ2-3; D assignment may be TRBD1 or TRBD2 (6 bases each). The germline V gene encodes CDR1 SEHNR and CDR2 FQNEAQ (reference sequence). The CDR3 spans 15 residues. The V gene lost 3 bases and the J gene lost 3 bases, with 13 bases spanning the gap. Full variable domain (missing parts from reference TRBV7-9 and TRBJ2-3): DTGVSQNPRHKITKRGQNVTFRCDPISEHNRLYWYRQTLGQGPEFLTYFQNEAQLEKSRLLSDRFSAERPKGSFSTLEIQRTEQGDSAMYLCASSFLSGATDTQYFGPGTRLTVL.

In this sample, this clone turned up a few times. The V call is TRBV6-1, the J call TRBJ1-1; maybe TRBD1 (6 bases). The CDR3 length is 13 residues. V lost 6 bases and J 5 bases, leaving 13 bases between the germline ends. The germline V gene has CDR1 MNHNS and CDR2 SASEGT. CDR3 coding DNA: TGTGCCAGCAGCCCGAGGGGGGAAACTGAAGCTTTCTTT. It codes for CASSPRGETEAFF.

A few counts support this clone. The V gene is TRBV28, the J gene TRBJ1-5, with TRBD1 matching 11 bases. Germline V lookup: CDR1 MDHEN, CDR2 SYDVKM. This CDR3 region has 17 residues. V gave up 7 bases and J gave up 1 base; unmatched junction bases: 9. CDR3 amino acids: CASIPAGQGVSNQPQHF. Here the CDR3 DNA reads TGTGCCAGCATCCCAGCGGGACAGGGGGTCAGCAATCAGCCCCAGCATTTT.

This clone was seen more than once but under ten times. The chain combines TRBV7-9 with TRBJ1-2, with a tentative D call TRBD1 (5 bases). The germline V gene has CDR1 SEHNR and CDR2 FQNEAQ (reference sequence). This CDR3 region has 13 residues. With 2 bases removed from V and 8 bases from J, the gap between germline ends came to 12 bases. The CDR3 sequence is CASSLTGAEGYTF. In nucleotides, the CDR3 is TGTGCCAGCAGCTTAACCGGGGCAGAGGGCTACACCTTC.

DNA of the CDR3: TGTGCCAGCAGCCCCCGACTAGCGGCTACCTCCTACAATGAGCAGTTCTTC. The encoded protein is CASSPRLAATSYNEQFF. This chain uses TRBV9 with TRBJ2-1; 9 bases are a match to TRBD2. Germline loops: CDR1 SGDLS, CDR2 YYNGEE. V lost 4 bases, J lost 0 bases, and 8 bases stayed unmatched. The CDR3 contains 17 residues.

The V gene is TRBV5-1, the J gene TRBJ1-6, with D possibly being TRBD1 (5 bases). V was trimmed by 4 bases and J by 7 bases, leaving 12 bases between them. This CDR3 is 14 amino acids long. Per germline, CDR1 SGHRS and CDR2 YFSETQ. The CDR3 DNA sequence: TGCGCCAGCAGCCCACTGGGACTAAATTCACCCCTCCACTTT. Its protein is CASSPLGLNSPLHF.

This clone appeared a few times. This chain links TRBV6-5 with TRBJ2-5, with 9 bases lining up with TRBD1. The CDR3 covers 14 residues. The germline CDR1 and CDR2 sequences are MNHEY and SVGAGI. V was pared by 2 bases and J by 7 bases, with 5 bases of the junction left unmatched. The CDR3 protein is CASSYGGQGGTQYF. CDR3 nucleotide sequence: TGTGCCAGCAGTTACGGGGGACAGGGTGGGACCCAGTACTTC.